These 2 T cell receptor beta chains came from one sample sequenced in a study of identical twins. TCRdb re-called the 5' RACE reads through MiXCR, storing one row per CDR3 protein. The top ten hold 1.5% to 2% of the sample, which has hundreds of thousands of distinct CDR3 sequences, approximately 13% seen once. These data were likewise used in another study, on yellow fever vaccine responses in identical twins.

Sequenced input: PBMCs. All receptors derive from a woman in her late teens or twenties in good health.

This clonotype was observed a few times. V gene TRBV12-3 or TRBV12-4 combines with J gene TRBJ2-1, with TRBD1 identical over 8 bases. With 2 bases clipped from V and 8 bases from J, the junction kept 8 bases outside the gene matches. This CDR3 is built from 15 residues. This chain's CDR3 is CASSLRQGARDEQFF. In DNA form, the CDR3 reads TGTGCCAGCAGTTTAAGGCAGGGGGCGCGGGATGAGCAGTTCTTC.

The table lists this clonotype with many counts. The chain joins TRBV6-2 or TRBV6-3 to TRBJ2-1; 8 nucleotides match TRBD2. The CDR3 loop spans 13 amino acids. Per germline, CDR1 MNHEY and CDR2 SVGEGT. The V segment lost 5 bases and the J segment 7 bases; nucleotides outside the gene matches: 4. In DNA, the CDR3 is TGTGCCAGCAGTCGGGAGGGGTGGAATGAGCAGTTCTTC. It yields the protein CASSREGWNEQFF.